This TCR beta chain came from a study of cytomegalovirus exposure and HLA in healthy donors. Study summary: Around 80 million unique TCR sequences came from HLA-typed donors in an early release. Study observations and caveats: Later examination showed HLA-associated TCR beta chains had greater clonal expansion than equally common others. Later analysis identified 16,000 or so TCR beta sequences associated with HLA alleles, using a false discovery rate threshold of 0.05.

Germline loops: CDR1 MNHNS, CDR2 SASEGT. Trimming cost V 6 bases and J 0 bases, with 17 bases left between them. This CDR3 is 16 amino acids long. This clone appeared once. Its target is not known. It was with 60 Vbeta and 13 Jbeta primers that the PCR ran. Profiling relied on immunoSEQ multiplex PCR, and the TCRdb table lists in-frame clones only, not all of them. The data show 150,000 to 200,000 clones, 70% seen once. V gene TRBV6-1 combines with J gene TRBJ1-1, with a possible D match to TRBD1 (5 bases). The clonotype comes from a man younger than 35 in good health and CMV-seropositive. Sequenced: PBMCs. This CDR3 is CASSELIRDLNTEAFF. The CDR3, as DNA: TGTGCCAGCAGCGAACTAATCAGGGACTTGAACACTGAAGCTTTCTTT.